Following are 10 T cell receptor beta chains from one sample sequenced in a study of cytomegalovirus exposure and HLA in healthy donors. The PCR contained 60 Vbeta and 13 Jbeta primers. Sequenced by immunoSEQ multiplex PCR; TCRdb stores in-frame clones only, minus some. The sample lists some 200,000 clones; roughly 73% were seen once. The sequenced sample was PBMCs. The receptors were sampled from a woman aged 25 to 45 in good health and CMV-seronegative.

V usage is TRBV5-1 and J usage is TRBJ2-3; 8 positions match TRBD1. V was clipped by 3 bases and J by 3 bases; unmatched bases: 9. CDR1 and CDR2 from the germline V gene are SGHRS and YFSETQ. The CDR3 extends over 16 amino acids. This CDR3 is CASSSSRGLRTDTQYF. The CDR3 nucleotides are TGCGCCAGCAGCTCATCCAGGGGGCTACGGACAGATACGCAGTATTTT.

Regarding this clone: This is likely an artifact of a read error, given a far larger clone one base away. The rearrangement links TRBV4-2 to TRBJ2-7; tentatively, D is TRBD2 (5 bases). The CDR3 runs to 15 residues. V lost 1 base to trimming and J lost 4 bases, with 14 bases between them. Germline V gene lookup returns CDR1 LGHNA and CDR2 YNFKEQ. The CDR3 loop reads CASSQAPAAEYEQYF. CDR3 DNA: TGTGCCAGCAGCCAAGCTCCAGCGGCGGAGTACGAGCAGTACTTC.

The J gene is TRBJ2-3, the V gene TRBV7-9; TRBD2 matches 8 bases. The CDR3 is 16 amino acids. Trimming at V came to 7 bases and at J to 6 bases, leaving 15 bases not matched to a gene. Germline CDR1 reads SEHNR; CDR2 reads FQNEAQ (reference sequence). The chain's CDR3 is CASTARDGGARDTQYF. The DNA for the CDR3 is TGTGCCAGCACCGCCCGTGACGGGGGGGCCCGGGATACGCAGTATTTT.

This clone came up a few times. The gene calls are TRBV19 and TRBJ2-7; 7 nucleotides align to TRBD1. CDR1 LNHDA and CDR2 SQIVND come from the germline V gene (reference sequence). The CDR3 runs to 16 residues. The trim removed 0 bases at V and 0 bases at J, leaving 5 bases unmatched. CDR3 sequence reads: CASSIDLGGGSYEQYF. The CDR3 DNA is TGTGCCAGTAGTATAGATCTAGGGGGCGGCTCCTACGAGCAGTACTTC.

The chain is built from TRBV19 and TRBJ2-5; 10 bases fit TRBD1. The germline V gene encodes CDR1 LNHDA and CDR2 SQIVND (reference sequence). The CDR3 length is 15 residues. V trimming: 6 bases; J trimming: 5 bases; junction bases outside the gene matches: 9. This CDR3 reads CASRAGQGPGETQYF. CDR3 coding DNA: TGTGCCAGTAGGGCGGGACAGGGGCCAGGGGAGACCCAGTACTTC.

As regards this clone: An end of the junction differs from the germline gene, which may be a read error. The J gene is TRBJ1-5, the V gene TRBV6-1; D might be TRBD1 (5 bases). This CDR3 contains 12 residues. Germline lookup yields CDR1 MNHNS and CDR2 SASEGT. In DNA, the CDR3 is TGTGCCAGCAGTGAAGGGGGAAGGAAAGGGGATTTT. Amino acids: CASSEGGRKGDF.

This clone occurred once. The chain couples TRBV6-6 to TRBJ1-6; 10 nucleotides line up with TRBD1. Losses at the gene ends were 5 bases for V and 9 bases for J; bases not matched to a gene: 4. This CDR3 comprises 14 residues. Germline lookup yields CDR1 MNHNY and CDR2 SVGAGI (reference sequence). The DNA for the CDR3 is TGTGCCAGCAGTCGGGACAGGGGTTTTTCACCCCTCCACTTT. It is translated as CASSRDRGFSPLHF.

The CDR3 loop is CASSVAAGALAKNIQYF. The CDR3 DNA sequence: TGTGCCAGCAGCGTAGCGGCGGGTGCCTTAGCCAAAAACATTCAGTACTTC. The chain is built from TRBV9 and TRBJ2-4, with D maybe TRBD2 (5 bases). Trimming took 0 bases from V and 0 from J, leaving 13 bases between them. There are 17 residues in the CDR3. CDR1 is SGDLS and CDR2 is YYNGEE in the germline V gene.

The V gene is TRBV5-1, the J gene TRBJ1-3; TRBD1 aligns across 9 bases. The CDR3 loop spans 17 amino acids. Unmatched junction bases numbered 15, after V lost 4 bases and J lost 7 bases. Germline values: CDR1 SGHRS, CDR2 YFSETQ. The DNA for the CDR3 is TGCGCCAGCAGCCGAATCTCACAGGGGGCGACGAGTAACACCATATATTTT. This encodes CASSRISQGATSNTIYF.

The gene calls are TRBV7-2 and TRBJ2-3; 7 bases map to TRBD2. V lost 10 bases, J lost 6 bases, and 13 bases stayed unmatched. Germline CDR1 SGHTA, CDR2 FQGNSA. The CDR3 runs 14 residues. The CDR3 DNA sequence: TGTGCCACCCAGACTAGCTTTAATTTGGATACGCAGTATTTT. Translating it yields CATQTSFNLDTQYF.